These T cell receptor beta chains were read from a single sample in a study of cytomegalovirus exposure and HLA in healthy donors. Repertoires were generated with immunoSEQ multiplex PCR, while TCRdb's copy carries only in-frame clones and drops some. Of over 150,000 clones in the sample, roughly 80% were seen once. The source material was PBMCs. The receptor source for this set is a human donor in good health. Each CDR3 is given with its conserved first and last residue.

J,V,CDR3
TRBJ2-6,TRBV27,CASGARGRDLSSGANVLTF
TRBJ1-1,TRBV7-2,CASRTGTGNMNTEAFF
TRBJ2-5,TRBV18,CASSPPGQGGTQYF
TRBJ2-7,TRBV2,CASRTRDRGYEQYF
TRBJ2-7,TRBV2,CASKDRENSYEQYF
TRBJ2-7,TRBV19,CASSRGPSAYEQYF
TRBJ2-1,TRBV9,CASSDRQGGNEQFF
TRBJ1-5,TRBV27,CASFGQGQPQHF
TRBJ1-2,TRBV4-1,CASSPSNTGARGYTF
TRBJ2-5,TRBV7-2,CASIRGGRETQYF
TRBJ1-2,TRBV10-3,CAISAGQGDGYTF
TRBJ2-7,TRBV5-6,CASSWDRAVNEQYF
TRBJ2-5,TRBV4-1,CASSQVGATQYF
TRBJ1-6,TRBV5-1,CASSFRDRDNSPLHF
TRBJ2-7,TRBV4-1,CASSPLSVGGASYEQYF
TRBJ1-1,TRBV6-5,CASSWDRTEAFF
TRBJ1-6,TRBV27,CATSDYRGHSPLHF
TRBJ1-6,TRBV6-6,CASSSLYNSPLHF
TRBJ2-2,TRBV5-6,CASSFLWPGTGELFF
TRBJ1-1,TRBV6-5,CASSWTNLNTEAFF
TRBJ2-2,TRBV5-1,CASSLMVTSNTGELFF
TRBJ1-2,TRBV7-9,CASSLGREIYGYTF
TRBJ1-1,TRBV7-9,CSSSSSGTGVNTEAFF
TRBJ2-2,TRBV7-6,CASSPSHGRTGELFF
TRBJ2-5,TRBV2,CASHGTGTKQETQYF
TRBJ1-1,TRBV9,CASSVDEGTEAFF
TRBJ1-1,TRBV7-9,CSSSLTGGNTEAFF
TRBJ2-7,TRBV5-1,CASSFRGQGMDEQYF
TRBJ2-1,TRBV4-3,CASSQEVVSGGLQVDEQFF
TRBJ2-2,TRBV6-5,CASRQTGGTGELFF
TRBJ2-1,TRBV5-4,CASSLGDRYEQFF
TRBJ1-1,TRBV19,CASSPPRGRTEAFF
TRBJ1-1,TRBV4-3,CASSQGQGSSEAFF
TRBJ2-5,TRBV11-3,CASSPYRTGETQYF
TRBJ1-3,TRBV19,CASSLDRAVRGNTIYF
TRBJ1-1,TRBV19,CASSMDERQMNTKAFF
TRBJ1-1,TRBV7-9,CASSLVPGREAFF
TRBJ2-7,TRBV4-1,CASSTAINYEQYF
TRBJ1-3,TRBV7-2,CASSLEQAAGTIYF
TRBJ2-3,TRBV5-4,CASSQGMDTQYF
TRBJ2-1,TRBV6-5,CASSYNSGGANEQFF